The 15 T cell receptor beta chains below all came from one sample that was sequenced in a study of T cell repertoires in ileal Crohn's disease. Time point indicated: neoterminal ileum biopsy at postoperative endoscopy, about 6 months after surgery. Only in-frame clones appear in the TCRdb table, and some are missing; sequencing was by immunoSEQ multiplex PCR. Here the sample spans about 11,000 clones, around 79% being singletons. Sequences were obtained from ileal tissue. The receptor source for this set is an adult with Crohn's disease.

The chain couples TRBV9 to TRBJ2-3; D may be TRBD1 (6 bases). The CDR3 length is 16 residues. V was shortened by 3 bases and J by 6 bases, with 20 bases between the two germline ends. Germline V gene sequence: CDR1 SGDLS, CDR2 YYNGEE. CDR3 DNA: TGTGCCAGCAGCGCCCCCCCACGACAGGATAGGGATACGCAGTATTTT. Translation gives CASSAPPRQDRDTQYF.

The V call is TRBV6-5, the J call TRBJ2-1; TRBD2 matches 11 bases. Per the germline V gene, CDR1 is MNHEY and CDR2 is SVGAGI. The CDR3 sequence is 14 residues long. The J segment lost 3 bases and the V segment lost 10 bases, leaving 5 bases of the junction unmatched. CDR3 DNA: TGTGCCACGTCCGGGACTAGCGGCTACAATGAGCAGTTCTTC. It specifies CATSGTSGYNEQFF.

V gene TRBV5-1 combines with J gene TRBJ2-5; 10 nucleotides match TRBD1. The J call may be in error: the DNA end matches TRBJ2-7 better. This CDR3 has 14 amino acids. Germline-derived CDR1 and CDR2 are SGHRS and YFSETQ. CDR3 bases: TGCGCCAGCAGCTTGACGGGACAGGGGAGCGAGCAGTACTTC. The encoded protein is CASSLTGQGSEQYF.

The V and J genes are TRBV12-5 and TRBJ1-6; TRBD1 matches at 8 bases. Trimming removed 6 bases from V and 10 bases from J; junction bases left unmatched: 11. CDR1 is LGHNT and CDR2 is FRNRAP in the germline V gene. This CDR3 has 15 residues. The CDR3 sequence is CASGRTGQGGSPLHF. In DNA form, the CDR3 reads TGTGCTAGTGGACGTACCGGACAGGGAGGGTCACCCCTCCACTTT.

This chain links TRBV6-6 with TRBJ2-7; possibly TRBD1 for D (5 bases). The CDR3 consists of 14 residues. The V end was cut by 7 bases, the J end by 0 bases, with 13 bases between. In germline, CDR1 is MNHNY, CDR2 SVGAGI (reference sequence). CDR3 coding DNA: TGTGCCAGCAACCCAGTCAGGGCCTCCTACGAGCAGTACTTC. Translation: CASNPVRASYEQYF.

This clone was picked up one time. The chain joins TRBV7-8 to TRBJ1-4; the match to TRBD1 covers 8 bases. With 6 bases clipped from V and 3 bases from J, the junction kept 6 bases outside the gene matches. This CDR3 is 15 amino acids long. In germline, CDR1 is SGHVS, CDR2 FQNEAQ. As DNA, the CDR3 is TGTGCCAGCAGTCCGCGGACAGGGCCTAATGAAAAACTGTTTTTT. It is translated as CASSPRTGPNEKLFF.

This sequence joins TRBV7-9 and TRBJ2-2; possibly TRBD1 for D (7 bases). Per germline, CDR1 SEHNR and CDR2 FQNEAQ (reference sequence). The CDR3 loop spans 16 amino acids. V dropped 6 bases and J dropped 6 bases, with 20 bases sitting between them. The CDR3 sequence: CASSRFAGQRAGELFF. In nucleotides, the CDR3 is TGTGCCAGCAGTCGGTTCGCGGGACAGCGAGCCGGGGAGCTGTTTTTT.

This clone appeared once. This chain connects TRBV7-8 to TRBJ1-2; perhaps TRBD1 as D (5 bases). V lost 5 bases to trimming and J lost 5 bases, with 12 bases between them. The CDR3 contains 13 residues. Germline V gene lookup returns CDR1 SGHVS and CDR2 FQNEAQ. CDR3 protein: CASSGTGGYGYTF. The CDR3 region has the DNA TGTGCCAGCAGCGGGACCGGGGGGTATGGCTACACCTTC.

The chain carries TRBV19 and TRBJ1-5; tentative D call: TRBD1 (6 bases). The CDR3 is made up of 15 amino acids. Germline V lookup: CDR1 LNHDA, CDR2 SQIVND (reference sequence). V was trimmed by 5 bases and J by 6 bases, leaving 17 bases between them. In nucleotides, the CDR3 is TGTGCCAGTAGTTCGGTAGGGGGGGCCGGTCAGCCCCAGCATTTT. Translating it yields CASSSVGGAGQPQHF.

The CDR3 loop reads CASSLGWVTEAFF. The CDR3 DNA reads TGTGCCAGCAGCCTGGGCTGGGTCACTGAAGCTTTCTTT. This rearrangement joins TRBV25-1 to TRBJ1-1; D is unresolved. The CDR3 consists of 13 residues. V was shortened by 6 bases and J by 4 bases, with 12 bases between the two germline ends. Per germline, CDR1 MGHDK and CDR2 SYGVNS.

This rearrangement joins TRBV7-6 to TRBJ2-7; 9 bases match TRBD1. CDR1 SGHVS and CDR2 FNYEAQ come from the germline V gene. The J segment lost 2 bases and the V segment lost 3 bases, leaving 2 bases of the junction unmatched. This CDR3 comprises 14 residues. Here the CDR3 reads CASSLDRGPYEQYF. The CDR3 DNA is TGTGCCAGCAGCTTGGACAGGGGACCCTACGAGCAGTACTTC.

This sequence joins TRBV5-1 and TRBJ1-5; D is unresolved. This CDR3 has 16 amino acids. The V gene's germline CDR1 is SGHRS and CDR2 YFSETQ. V lost 0 bases, J lost 3 bases, and 13 bases lay in between. The CDR3 DNA reads TGCGCCAGCAGCTTGGGAGACGGAGGTTCCAATCAGCCCCAGCATTTT. The encoded protein is CASSLGDGGSNQPQHF.

This clone has only one observation. The chain employs TRBV5-1 and TRBJ2-2; tentative D call: TRBD1 (6 bases). Germline assignment: CDR1 SGHRS and CDR2 YFSETQ. V was shortened by 0 bases and J by 4 bases, with 7 bases between the two germline ends. The CDR3 contains 14 residues. This chain's CDR3 is CASSLVGGTGELFF. The DNA for the CDR3 is TGCGCCAGCAGCTTGGTAGGGGGCACCGGGGAGCTGTTTTTT.

The V and J genes are TRBV18 and TRBJ1-1; 11 bases match TRBD1. In germline, CDR1 is KGHSH, CDR2 LQKENI. The CDR3 is 16 amino acids. Trimming removed 4 bases from V and 5 bases from J; junction bases left unmatched: 9. CDR3 DNA: TGTGCCAGCTCACAGACAGGACAGGGGGCAGTTACTGAAGCTTTCTTT. This sequence encodes CASSQTGQGAVTEAFF.

This clone was picked up a small number of times. V gene TRBV5-1 combines with J gene TRBJ1-5; D is perhaps TRBD1 (6 bases). Germline V gives CDR1 SGHRS, CDR2 YFSETQ. CDR3 length equals 15 residues. Trimming removed 4 bases at V and 6 bases at J, with 17 bases between. CDR3 sequence: CASSPGGGEGQPQHF. CDR3 nucleotide sequence: TGCGCCAGCAGCCCGGGGGGGGGCGAGGGTCAGCCCCAGCATTTT.